This T cell receptor beta chain originates from a study of cytomegalovirus exposure and HLA in healthy donors. Regarding the study as a whole: Cytomegalovirus status was reportedly diagnosed by the classifier with high sensitivity and specificity. The study flagged 150 to 200 TCR beta chains as cytomegalovirus-associated.

The study drew the donors from its approximately 120-subject validation cohort, separate from the approximately 700-subject first cohort. Using immunoSEQ multiplex PCR, the repertoire was profiled, and TCRdb retains in-frame clones only, with some absent. The table lists over 110,000 clones, about 87% of them singletons, with under 9% in the top ten. With V trimmed by 5 bases and J by 4 bases, 8 bases remained unmatched. This CDR3 has 16 amino acids. In germline, CDR1 is MNHEY, CDR2 SMNVEV (reference sequence). This clone showed up just once. What it binds is not known. This sequence was found in a man younger than 35 in good health and CMV-seropositive. J is TRBJ2-1 and V is TRBV27; 10 nucleotides align to TRBD2. Sequencing was done on a sample of PBMCs. The CDR3 reads CASSLAAGGIYNEQFF. The DNA for the CDR3 is TGTGCCAGCAGTCTCGCAGCGGGAGGGATTTACAATGAGCAGTTCTTC.